Shown below are 11 T cell receptor beta chains from a single sample sequenced in a study of chemoradiotherapy in HPV16-positive cancers. TCRdb's copy holds only in-frame clones and misses some; the assay was immunoSEQ multiplex PCR. The sample consists of approximately 9,400 clones, roughly 80% of them appearing once. The sample here was taken from a patient who underwent chemoradiotherapy. These receptors all come from a human donor with HPV-associated anogenital cancer.

V usage is TRBV4-1 and J usage is TRBJ2-7; tentative D call: TRBD2 (5 bases). The germline CDR1 and CDR2 sequences are MGHRA and YSYEKL. The V end lost 0 bases, the J end lost 6 bases, and 9 bases lay between the germline ends. This CDR3 has 13 residues. Here the CDR3 reads CASSQDPGFEQYF. For the CDR3, the DNA is TGCGCCAGCAGCCAAGATCCGGGGTTCGAGCAGTACTTC.

The chain has TRBV25-1 and TRBJ2-7; 7 bases align to TRBD1. Germline values: CDR1 MGHDK, CDR2 SYGVNS. Trimming cost V 3 bases and J 3 bases; bases outside gene matches: 5. This CDR3 comprises 14 residues. The DNA of the CDR3 is TGTGCCAGCAGTGATAGACAGGGCTACTACGAGCAGTACTTC. The encoded protein is CASSDRQGYYEQYF.

This clone was seen once. This chain joins TRBV27 and TRBJ1-6; D is possibly TRBD1 (5 bases). V gave up 5 bases and J gave up 10 bases, with 15 bases separating them. From germline, CDR1 is MNHEY and CDR2 SMNVEV (reference sequence). The CDR3 covers 14 residues. The CDR3 is CASSPSRVTSPLHF. Written as DNA, the CDR3 is TGTGCCAGCAGTCCCAGCAGGGTCACCTCACCCCTCCACTTT.

In its sample, this clone was seen a few times. V and J are TRBV4-2 and TRBJ1-2; no clear D gene. Trimming cost V 4 bases and J 8 bases, with 26 bases left between them. Germline V gives CDR1 LGHNA, CDR2 YNFKEQ. The length of the CDR3 is 17 residues. CDR3 bases: TGTGCCAGCAGCCGAGATGTGGAAAATGCCTTGCTTAACGGCTACACCTTC. This sequence encodes CASSRDVENALLNGYTF.

The chain is built from TRBV19 and TRBJ1-1; D gene unclear. The CDR3 is 14 residues long. Germline values: CDR1 LNHDA, CDR2 SQIVND (reference sequence). Trimming took 4 bases from V and 1 from J, leaving 10 bases between them. The CDR3 here is CASSTQRGNTEAFF. The CDR3 nucleotides are TGTGCCAGTAGTACCCAGCGGGGGAACACTGAAGCTTTCTTT.

This chain uses TRBV15 with TRBJ1-4, with D unclear. The CDR3 length is 13 residues. CDR1 and CDR2 from the germline V gene are LNHNV and YYDKDF (reference sequence). V dropped 0 bases and J dropped 7 bases, with 6 bases sitting between them. CDR3 bases: TGTGCCACCAGCAGAGATCAAGGTGAAAAACTGTTTTTT. Amino acids: CATSRDQGEKLFF.

The V gene is TRBV9, the J gene TRBJ2-3; 14 bases are a match to TRBD2. With V trimmed by 3 bases and J by 3 bases, 3 bases remained unmatched. The CDR3 covers 16 residues. Germline V gives CDR1 SGDLS, CDR2 YYNGEE. The CDR3 DNA reads TGTGCCAGCAGCGGTGGACTAGCGGGAGGAACAGATACGCAGTATTTT. It encodes CASSGGLAGGTDTQYF.

The rearrangement links TRBV5-4 to TRBJ2-1; TRBD2 aligns across 7 bases. The CDR3 has 15 residues. Germline lookup yields CDR1 SGHNT and CDR2 YYREEE (reference sequence). After removal of 4 bases from V and 3 bases from J, the junction contained 7 bases not matched to a gene. For the CDR3, the DNA is TGTGCCAGCAGCCCGATAGCGGGTGGCTACAATGAGCAGTTCTTC. Translation: CASSPIAGGYNEQFF.

This clone was seen once. The rearrangement uses TRBV5-4 and TRBJ2-1; TRBD2 is a possible D gene (6 bases). The CDR3 is 13 amino acids. CDR1 and CDR2 (germline): SGHNT, YYREEE (reference sequence). The V and J ends lost 0 bases and 8 bases respectively, with 9 bases between them. Here the CDR3 DNA reads TGTGCCAGCAGCTTGGAACGGGGGTATGAGCAGTTCTTC. Its translation is CASSLERGYEQFF.

The genes are TRBV29-1 and TRBJ1-2; D not certain. V lost 0 bases and J lost 5, with 7 bases in between. Germline assignment: CDR1 SQVTM and CDR2 ANQGSEA. This CDR3 contains 12 residues. Here the CDR3 reads CSVEDSSYGYTF. DNA of the CDR3: TGCAGCGTTGAAGACTCTTCGTATGGCTACACCTTC.

This clone has just a few counts. The CDR3 sequence: CASSLDEGEQFF. In DNA form, the CDR3 reads TGTGCCAGCAGCTTAGATGAGGGTGAGCAGTTCTTC. The chain uses TRBV11-2 and TRBJ2-1; D possibly corresponds to TRBD2 (5 bases). This CDR3 has 12 residues. V lost 0 bases, J lost 9 bases, and 6 bases lay in between. Germline loops: CDR1 SGHAT, CDR2 FQNNGV.